This entry lists 28 T cell receptor beta chains sequenced from one sample in a study of shared clonotypes between healthy human individuals. TCRdb's table, derived via immunoSEQ multiplex PCR, lists solely in-frame clones and lacks some. The sample consists of about 2.4 million clones, over 85% of them appearing once. Sequencing used naive CD4+ T cells from PBMCs. As for subset: CD45RA+ positively selected. The receptor set was obtained from a man in his late teens or twenties in good health. Some clones in this sample may be carry-over from other donors' samples.

The V and J genes are TRBV18 and TRBJ1-4; perhaps TRBD1 as D (5 bases). Germline V CDR1 and CDR2: KGHSH, LQKENI. Trimming left V 0 bases short and J 5 bases short, with 7 bases between. CDR3 length equals 14 residues. DNA for the CDR3: TGTGCCAGCTCACCACCGACAGACAATGAAAAACTGTTTTTT. Its protein is CASSPPTDNEKLFF.

This chain uses TRBV6-5 with TRBJ2-7; D gene ambiguous. With 4 bases removed from V and 5 bases from J, the gap between germline ends came to 15 bases. The CDR3 contains 14 residues. CDR1 is MNHEY, CDR2 SVGAGI, per germline. CDR3 DNA: TGTGCCAGCAGTTTTGATTCGCGAGGCAACGAGCAGTACTTC. Its translation is CASSFDSRGNEQYF.

This chain joins TRBV6-1 and TRBJ1-2; TRBD1 matches 8 bases. Germline trimming cut 0 bases from V and 8 bases from J; bases unmatched to any gene: 14. The CDR3 is made up of 17 amino acids. Germline V gene lookup returns CDR1 MNHNS and CDR2 SASEGT. The CDR3: CASSEAGAGGAEQGYTF. In DNA form, the CDR3 reads TGTGCCAGCAGTGAAGCAGGGGCAGGGGGCGCCGAGCAAGGCTACACCTTC.

V and J are TRBV30 and TRBJ1-1; TRBD1 matches at 11 bases. From germline, CDR1 is GTSNPN and CDR2 SVGIG (reference sequence). The CDR3 has 16 amino acids. V gave up 4 bases and J gave up 0 bases; unmatched junction bases: 7. The CDR3 region has the DNA TGTGCCTGGAACGGACAGGGGGCCTACATGAACACTGAAGCTTTCTTT. Its protein is CAWNGQGAYMNTEAFF.

Concerning this clone itself: This sample also contains other DNA sequences that code for the same CDR3. The genes are TRBV18 and TRBJ1-1, with TRBD1 identical over 7 bases. This CDR3 is built from 13 residues. Germline-derived CDR1 and CDR2 are KGHSH and LQKENI. J lost 4 bases, V lost 2 bases, and 1 base had no gene match. The CDR3 DNA reads as TGTGCCAGCTCACCAGCAGGGGGCACTGAAGCTTTCTTT. Its translation: CASSPAGGTEAFF.

The J gene is TRBJ1-4, the V gene TRBV28; D remains ambiguous. This CDR3 comprises 14 residues. Trimming removed 2 bases at V and 5 bases at J, with 9 bases between. Germline CDR1 MDHEN, CDR2 SYDVKM. CDR3 nucleotide sequence: TGTGCCAGCAGTTTAGGAACAGCAAATGAAAAACTGTTTTTT. It yields the protein CASSLGTANEKLFF.

As for this clone: Different DNA sequences within this sample yield the same CDR3. The rearrangement joins TRBV6-5 to TRBJ2-7, with a possible D match to TRBD1 (5 bases). With 0 bases removed from V and 5 bases from J, the gap between germline ends came to 5 bases. The CDR3 covers 12 residues. Germline CDR1 reads MNHEY; CDR2 reads SVGAGI. CDR3 coding DNA: TGTGCCAGCAGTTACTCGGGGCACGAGCAGTACTTC. Translation: CASSYSGHEQYF.

This clone was found once. The V and J genes are TRBV30 and TRBJ1-5; 7 bases align to TRBD1. The CDR3 is 15 amino acids. V trimming: 2 bases; J trimming: 4 bases; junction bases outside the gene matches: 8. CDR1 is GTSNPN, CDR2 SVGIG, per germline (reference sequence). DNA for the CDR3: TGTGCCTGGAGTCCCCGGGACAGCGTAAATCAGCCCCAGCATTTT. Its translation: CAWSPRDSVNQPQHF.

This chain joins TRBV19 and TRBJ1-1; D not certain. The V end was cut by 4 bases, the J end by 1 base, with 4 bases between. The CDR3 sequence is 12 residues long. Germline V gene lookup returns CDR1 LNHDA and CDR2 SQIVND (reference sequence). CDR3 protein: CASSTKNTEAFF. CDR3 nucleotides: TGTGCCAGTAGTACGAAGAACACTGAAGCTTTCTTT. The full variable domain, in which reference TRBV19 and TRBJ1-1 provide the parts outside the CDR3, is DGGITQSPKYLFRKEGQNVTLSCEQNLNHDAMYWYRQDPGQGLRLIYYSQIVNDFQKGDIAEGYSVSREKKESFPLTVTSAQKNPTAFYLCASSTKNTEAFFGQGTRLTVV.

This chain connects TRBV2 to TRBJ2-1; D unclear. V was cut by 6 bases and J by 7 bases, with 13 bases left in between. CDR1 SNHLY and CDR2 FYNNEI come from the germline V gene. CDR3 length: 13 amino acids. The CDR3 here is CASRADWANEQFF. In nucleotides, the CDR3 is TGTGCCAGCAGAGCCGACTGGGCAAATGAGCAGTTCTTC.

V and J are TRBV7-2 and TRBJ2-3, with 9 bases identical to TRBD1. Germline CDR1 is SGHTA and CDR2 is FQGNSA. The CDR3 sequence is 15 residues long. Losses at the gene ends were 5 bases for V and 4 bases for J; bases not matched to a gene: 7. CDR3: CASSNRGQGSDTQYF. In nucleotides, the CDR3 is TGTGCCAGCAGCAACAGGGGGCAGGGGTCAGATACGCAGTATTTT.

V gene TRBV2 combines with J gene TRBJ2-5, with D tentatively TRBD1 (6 bases). Trimming left V 7 bases short and J 5 bases short, with 14 bases between. CDR3 length: 13 residues. Germline V gene sequence: CDR1 SNHLY, CDR2 FYNNEI. The CDR3 sequence: CASKTGPSETQYF. The CDR3 bases are TGTGCCAGCAAGACAGGACCATCGGAGACCCAGTACTTC. Looking up the rest from reference TRBV2 and TRBJ2-5 gives the full variable domain: EPEVTQTPSHQVTQMGQEVILRCVPISNHLYFYWYRQILGQKVEFLVSFYNNEISEKSEIFDDQFSVERPDGSNFTLKIRSTKLEDSAMYFCASKTGPSETQYFGPGTRLLVL.

J is TRBJ2-5 and V is TRBV5-7, with a weak D call TRBD2 (5 bases). TRBV5-7 is sorted into the ORF group, with uncertain function. Trimming shortened V by 0 bases and J by 5 bases, and 14 bases separated the two germline ends. This CDR3 comprises 15 residues. DNA of the CDR3: TGTGCCAGCAGCTTGGCGCCCGCTAGCAGGGAGACCCAGTACTTC. Its protein is CASSLAPASRETQYF.

The J gene is TRBJ1-2, the V gene TRBV15; D unclear. The germline CDR1 and CDR2 sequences are LNHNV and YYDKDF (reference sequence). V was clipped by 0 bases and J by 3 bases, with 14 bases between them. There are 16 residues in the CDR3. The CDR3 coding sequence is TGTGCCACCAGCAGAGAAATTGTGGCTTCCCACTATGGCTACACCTTC. Its translation is CATSREIVASHYGYTF.

This rearrangement joins TRBV2 to TRBJ1-1; TRBD1 agrees at 7 bases. The CDR3 runs 12 residues. Trimming at V came to 6 bases and at J to 6 bases, leaving 4 bases not matched to a gene. Germline V gives CDR1 SNHLY, CDR2 FYNNEI. The CDR3 nucleotides are TGTGCCAGCAGCGGGACAGTGGCTGAAGCTTTCTTT. It codes for CASSGTVAEAFF.

This clone was seen a handful of times. V and J are TRBV2 and TRBJ1-5; 7 bases map to TRBD1. The V gene's germline CDR1 is SNHLY and CDR2 FYNNEI. This CDR3 has 15 amino acids. V dropped 1 base and J dropped 3; count of bases not matched to a gene: 3. The CDR3 loop reads CASSEGDRFNQPQHF. The CDR3 DNA reads TGTGCCAGCAGTGAAGGGGACAGATTCAATCAGCCCCAGCATTTT.

The gene calls are TRBV14 and TRBJ1-2; D gene unclear. CDR1 is SGHDN, CDR2 FVKESK, per germline. Trimming removed 2 bases at V and 7 bases at J, with 14 bases between. CDR3 length equals 14 residues. CDR3 bases: TGTGCCAGCAGCCAAAGCCCAGTAGCCGGTGGCTACACCTTC. It specifies CASSQSPVAGGYTF. The variable domain in full, with the rest retrieved from reference TRBV14 and TRBJ1-2, is EAGVTQFPSHSVIEKGQTVTLRCDPISGHDNLYWYRRVMGKEIKFLLHFVKESKQDESGMPNNRFLAERTGGTYSTLKVQPAELEDSGVYFCASSQSPVAGGYTFGSGTRLTVV.

This chain joins TRBV5-1 and TRBJ2-1; TRBD2 matches at 8 bases. Germline V gene sequence: CDR1 SGHRS, CDR2 YFSETQ. Unmatched junction bases numbered 10, after V lost 2 bases and J lost 6 bases. The CDR3 is 16 amino acids. The CDR3 reads CASSLGGTRRVNEQFF. The CDR3, as DNA: TGCGCCAGCAGCTTAGGCGGGACTAGACGGGTCAATGAGCAGTTCTTC. Supplemented by reference TRBV5-1 and TRBJ2-1, the full variable domain reads KAGVTQTPRYLIKTRGQQVTLSCSPISGHRSVSWYQQTPGQGLQFLFEYFSETQRNKGNFPGRFSGRQFSNSRSEMNVSTLELGDSALYLCASSLGGTRRVNEQFFGPGTRLTVL.

This clone was observed a single time. This chain uses TRBV6-5 with TRBJ2-7; either TRBD1 or TRBD2 may supply D (5 bases each). The V end lost 5 bases, the J end lost 9 bases, and 17 bases lay between the germline ends. Germline assignment: CDR1 MNHEY and CDR2 SVGAGI. The CDR3 has 13 amino acids. The CDR3 reads CASSAPGAFGQYF. For the CDR3, the DNA is TGTGCCAGCAGTGCGCCCGGGGCGTTCGGGCAGTACTTC.

The genes are TRBV5-6 and TRBJ2-2; D might be TRBD2 (6 bases). This CDR3 region has 15 residues. Per germline, CDR1 SGHDT and CDR2 YYEEEE. V was clipped by 2 bases and J by 3 bases, with 11 bases between them. CDR3 DNA: TGTGCCAGCAGCTTAGGGACTCTTTACACCGGGGAGCTGTTTTTT. This translates into CASSLGTLYTGELFF. Full variable domain (remainder filled in from reference TRBV5-6 and TRBJ2-2): DAGVTQSPTHLIKTRGQQVTLRCSPKSGHDTVSWYQQALGQGPQFIFQYYEEEERQRGNFPDRFSGHQFPNYSSELNVNALLLGDSALYLCASSLGTLYTGELFFGEGSRLTVL.

There are a few counts of this clone. The gene calls are TRBV18 and TRBJ1-1, with TRBD1 matching 7 bases. The V gene end was trimmed by 4 bases and the J gene end by 4 bases; junction bases not matched to a gene: 6. The CDR3 extends over 14 amino acids. Germline lookup yields CDR1 KGHSH and CDR2 LQKENI. The CDR3 region is CASSRDRELTEAFF. CDR3 in DNA: TGTGCCAGCTCACGAGACAGGGAGCTCACTGAAGCTTTCTTT. Using reference TRBV18 and TRBJ1-1 for the parts outside the CDR3, the full variable domain is NAGVMQNPRHLVRRRGQEARLRCSPMKGHSHVYWYRQLPEEGLKFMVYLQKENIIDESGMPKERFSAEFPKEGPSILRIQQVVRGDSAAYFCASSRDRELTEAFFGQGTRLTVV.

The chain joins TRBV19 to TRBJ1-2; D may be TRBD1 (6 bases). Between the trimmed V and J ends, which lost 11 bases and 4 bases, there was a span of 17 bases. CDR3 length: 13 residues. Per the germline V gene, CDR1 is LNHDA and CDR2 is SQIVND (reference sequence). The CDR3 region is CALRGGSLYGYTF. The DNA of the CDR3 is TGTGCCCTAAGGGGGGGGAGCCTCTATGGCTACACCTTC.

The chain employs TRBV28 and TRBJ1-5; a possible D gene is TRBD1 (6 bases). Trimming stripped 8 bases from V and 2 bases from J, with 28 bases between. This CDR3 spans 19 amino acids. CDR1 MDHEN and CDR2 SYDVKM come from the germline V gene. The CDR3 bases are TGTGCCAGCGGCCTTCTACAGGGCGCTGGCGAGTACGGCAATCAGCCCCAGCATTTT. This translates into CASGLLQGAGEYGNQPQHF.

The CDR3, as DNA: TGTGCCAGTGCTCGGGACCAAGTTACCGGGGAGCTGTTTTTT. This encodes CASARDQVTGELFF. The chain recombines TRBV6-1 with TRBJ2-2; D may correspond to TRBD1 or TRBD2 (5 bases each). Germline V gene lookup returns CDR1 MNHNS and CDR2 SASEGT. Deletions cut 9 bases from V and 5 bases from J, with 16 bases between. The CDR3 runs 14 residues.

This chain uses TRBV5-5 with TRBJ1-2; 8 bases match TRBD1. The CDR3 is 16 residues long. Trimming at V came to 0 bases and at J to 2 bases, leaving 6 bases not matched to a gene. Germline V gives CDR1 SGHKS, CDR2 YYEKEE (reference sequence). Here the CDR3 DNA reads TGTGCCAGCAGCTTGGCCCCGGGACAGGAAAACTATGGCTACACCTTC. It encodes CASSLAPGQENYGYTF. Filled out from reference TRBV5-5 and TRBJ1-2, the complete variable domain reads DAGVTQSPTHLIKTRGQQVTLRCSPISGHKSVSWYQQVLGQGPQFIFQYYEKEERGRGNFPDRFSARQFPNYSSELNVNALLLGDSALYLCASSLAPGQENYGYTFGSGTRLTVV.

The CDR3 coding sequence is TGTGCCAGCACCAGTCAGAGGGTGCAAAACACCGGGGAGCTGTTTTTT. This translates into CASTSQRVQNTGELFF. V gene TRBV19 combines with J gene TRBJ2-2, with a weak D call TRBD2 (5 bases). The CDR3 covers 16 residues. The V end lost 9 bases, the J end lost 2 bases, and 19 bases lay between the germline ends. CDR1 and CDR2 (germline): LNHDA, SQIVND (reference sequence).

The V call is TRBV5-1, the J call TRBJ2-3; D may be TRBD1 (6 bases). The germline CDR1 and CDR2 sequences are SGHRS and YFSETQ. V was shortened by 4 bases and J by 0 bases, with 18 bases between the two germline ends. The length of the CDR3 is 17 residues. Here the CDR3 DNA reads TGCGCCAGCAGCGTGAGGGGGACCGAATCTAGCACAGATACGCAGTATTTT. This translates into CASSVRGTESSTDTQYF.

V gene TRBV6-5 combines with J gene TRBJ2-7, with a weak D call TRBD1 (5 bases). Germline V gene sequence: CDR1 MNHEY, CDR2 SVGAGI. Trimming removed 6 bases at V and 4 bases at J, with 19 bases between. There are 15 residues in the CDR3. The CDR3 sequence is CASSQGLGGVYEQYF. CDR3 nucleotides: TGTGCCAGCAGCCAGGGCCTCGGCGGCGTTTACGAGCAGTACTTC.